The present T cell receptor (beta chain) was sequenced within a study of blood T cell repertoires in COVID-19. V lost 8 bases to trimming and J lost 0 bases; unmatched junction nucleotides: 0. The CDR3 spans 13 residues. Among Cohort 3 donors, those recovered had two negative PCRs, clearance, or symptom resolution. Data came from immunoSEQ multiplex PCR; TCRdb stores just in-frame clones and leaves some out. Among 250,000 to 350,000 clones listed, more than 70% were seen once. This clonotype originated in a woman aged 25 to 39 who had recovered from COVID-19. The V gene is TRBV12-3 or TRBV12-4, the J gene TRBJ2-2; 7 bases match TRBD1. The specimen sequenced was PBMCs or T cells enriched from blood (not recorded which). CDR3 sequence reads: CASDRANTGELFF. CDR3 sequence (DNA): TGTGCCAGCGACAGGGCGAACACCGGGGAGCTGTTTTTT.